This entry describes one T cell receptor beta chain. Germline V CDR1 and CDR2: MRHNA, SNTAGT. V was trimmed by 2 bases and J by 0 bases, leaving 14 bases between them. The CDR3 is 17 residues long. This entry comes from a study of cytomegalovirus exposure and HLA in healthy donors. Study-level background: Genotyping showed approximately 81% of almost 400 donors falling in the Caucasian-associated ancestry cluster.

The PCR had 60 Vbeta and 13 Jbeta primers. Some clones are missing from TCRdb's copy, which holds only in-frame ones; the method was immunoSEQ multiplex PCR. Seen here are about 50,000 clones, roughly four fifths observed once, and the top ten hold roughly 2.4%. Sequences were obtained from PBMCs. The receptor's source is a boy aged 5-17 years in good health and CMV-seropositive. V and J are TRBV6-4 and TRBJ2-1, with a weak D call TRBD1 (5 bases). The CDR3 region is CASSDAHRTSSYNEQFF. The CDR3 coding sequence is TGTGCCAGCAGTGACGCACACAGGACGAGCTCCTACAATGAGCAGTTCTTC.